This T cell receptor beta chain was found in a study of vaccination and CD4 T cells after COVID-19. With the Oncomine TCR Beta short-read assay, DNA from cultured CD4+ T cells was sequenced. Cultured CD4+ T cells yielded the extracted genomic DNA. TCRdb used MiXCR to reprocess the PCR reads, holding one entry per CDR3 protein. The repertoire holds about 16,000 distinct CDR3 sequences, with 35% to 45% as singletons. Study observations and caveats: Among reactive clones from convalescent patients, a median around 84% appeared only post-vaccination.

Treatment: roughly ten-day PBMC culture with coronavirus spike peptide pools or control peptides (ViraFEST assay). Negative-selection isolation of CD4+ T cells was performed after 10 days of culture. Unmatched junction bases numbered 11, after V lost 5 bases and J lost 0 bases. The CDR3 covers 18 residues. Germline V gene data show CDR1 as SGHAT and CDR2 as FQNNGV. On this clonotype: Antigen: not known.

The sample was CD4+ T cells from blood, cultured in vitro, taken before SARS-CoV-2 vaccination. The sequence derives from a human donor who received a COVID-19 vaccine. The rearrangement joins TRBV11-2 to TRBJ2-2; TRBD2 matches at 8 bases. The CDR3 nucleotides are TGTGCCAGCAGCGGCACAGGGCTAGCGGGCGCGAACACCGGGGAGCTGTTTTTT. This translates into CASSGTGLAGANTGELFF. Complete variable domain (other parts from reference TRBV11-2 and TRBJ2-2): EAGVAQSPRYKIIEKRQSVAFWCNPISGHATLYWYQQILGQGPKLLIQFQNNGVVDDSQLPKDRFSAERLKGVDSTLKIQPAKLEDSAVYLCASSGTGLAGANTGELFFGEGSRLTVL.